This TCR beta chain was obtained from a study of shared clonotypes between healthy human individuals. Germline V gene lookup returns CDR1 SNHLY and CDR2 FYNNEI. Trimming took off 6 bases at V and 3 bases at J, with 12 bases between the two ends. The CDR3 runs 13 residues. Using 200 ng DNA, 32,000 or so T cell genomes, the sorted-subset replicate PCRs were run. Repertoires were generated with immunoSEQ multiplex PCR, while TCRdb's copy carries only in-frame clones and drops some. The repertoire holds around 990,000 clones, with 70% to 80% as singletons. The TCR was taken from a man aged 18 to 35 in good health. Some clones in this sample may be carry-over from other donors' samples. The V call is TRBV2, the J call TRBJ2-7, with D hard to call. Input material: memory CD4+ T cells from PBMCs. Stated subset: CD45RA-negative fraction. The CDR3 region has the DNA TGTGCCAGCAGCCAGACTGTCGGCTACGAGCAGTACTTC. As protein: CASSQTVGYEQYF.